This entry features one T cell receptor (beta chain) sequence. Its specificity is unknown. This sample is drawn from a study of CD8 T cell repertoires and HIV-1 epitope variants. Overall study: Controls included no peptide, Ebola AY9 epitope, and a CMV, EBV, flu pool. Equal numbers of autologous T cell-negative cells presented antigen to enriched T cells. General study points: Roughly nine antigen-specific TCR beta clonotypes were found; 5 to 7 seemed cross-reactive to variants.

Repertoires were generated with immunoSEQ multiplex PCR, while TCRdb's copy carries only in-frame clones and drops some. The sample has 5,000 to 6,500 clones, roughly 60% seen once. The CDR3 contains 13 residues. Trimming took 3 bases from V and 1 from J, leaving 7 bases between them. Germline assignment: CDR1 SQVTM and CDR2 ANQGSEA. The clonotype was recovered from a male donor with HIV. Material: cultured CD8+ T cells derived from PBMCs. This sequence joins TRBV29-1 and TRBJ1-3, with no clear D. CDR3 coding DNA: TGCAGCGTTGAGACGCCTTCTGGAAACACCATATATTTT. Its protein is CSVETPSGNTIYF.